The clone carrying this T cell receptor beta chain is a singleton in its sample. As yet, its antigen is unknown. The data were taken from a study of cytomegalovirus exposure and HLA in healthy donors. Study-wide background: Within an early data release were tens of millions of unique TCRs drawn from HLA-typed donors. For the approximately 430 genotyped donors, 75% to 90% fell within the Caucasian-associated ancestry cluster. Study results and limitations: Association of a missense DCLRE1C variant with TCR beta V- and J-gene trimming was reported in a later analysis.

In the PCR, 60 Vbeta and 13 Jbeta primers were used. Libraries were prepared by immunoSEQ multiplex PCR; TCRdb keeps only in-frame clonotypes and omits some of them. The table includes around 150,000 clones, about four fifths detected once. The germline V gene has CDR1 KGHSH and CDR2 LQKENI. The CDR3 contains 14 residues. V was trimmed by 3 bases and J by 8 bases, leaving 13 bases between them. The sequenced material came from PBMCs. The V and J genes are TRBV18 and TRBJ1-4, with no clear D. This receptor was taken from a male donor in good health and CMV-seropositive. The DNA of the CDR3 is TGTGCCAGCTCACCGGACTGGTCCAACGAAAAACTGTTTTTT. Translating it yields CASSPDWSNEKLFF.